These T cell receptor beta chains were read from a single sample in a study of blood T cell repertoires in COVID-19. Data came from immunoSEQ multiplex PCR; TCRdb stores just in-frame clones and leaves some out. The sample lists about 88,000 clones; approximately 91% were seen once. Sequencing was done on a sample of peripheral blood. These receptors were collected from an elderly woman with acute or convalescent COVID-19. CDR3s include the opening cysteine and the closing phenylalanine or tryptophan. The D gene is left open where the match is weak. Clone size is not always given. Where it is, it says once, few, many or a class for expanded clones.

v_call	clone_size	d_call	j_call	cdr3_aa	cdr3_nt
TRBV28	-	TRBD1	TRBJ1-4	CASSLTGTGNEKLFF	TGTGCCAGCAGTTTAACCGGGACAGGGAATGAAAAACTGTTTTTT
TRBV18	-	-	TRBJ1-5	CASSTGNQPQHF	TGTGCCAGCTCAACGGGGAATCAGCCCCAGCATTTT
TRBV7-2	-	TRBD2	TRBJ2-1	CASSARTSGDPLYEQFF	TGTGCCAGCAGCGCGCGGACTAGCGGGGATCCCTTGTATGAGCAGTTCTTC
TRBV3-1/TRBV3-2	-	-	TRBJ2-7	CASSQKGNYEQYF	TGTGCCAGCAGCCAAAAGGGGAACTACGAGCAGTACTTC
TRBV7-9	once	TRBD1	TRBJ1-1	CASSPSSGGRPEAFF	TGTGCCAGCAGCCCCTCATCAGGGGGTCGCCCTGAAGCTTTCTTT
TRBV30	-	-	TRBJ2-1	CAWSVRGVGDNEQFF	TGTGCCTGGAGTGTACGTGGGGTAGGGGACAATGAGCAGTTCTTC
TRBV21-1	-	-	TRBJ1-6	CASSKPQDSSYNSPLHF	TGTGCCAGCAGCAAACCCCAGGACAGCTCCTATAATTCACCCCTCCACTTT
TRBV19	-	TRBD1	TRBJ1-1	CASSVGGQGYYTEAFF	TGTGCCAGTAGTGTAGGGGGACAGGGATATTACACTGAAGCTTTCTTT
TRBV27	-	TRBD1	TRBJ1-2	CASSSGTGDSGYTF	TGTGCCAGCAGTTCCGGGACAGGGGATTCAGGCTACACCTTC
TRBV28	-	TRBD1	TRBJ1-5	CASSTSGGYSNQPQHF	TGTGCCAGCAGTACATCAGGGGGCTATAGCAATCAGCCCCAGCATTTT
TRBV7-3	-	TRBD2	TRBJ2-2	CASSPIAGGLTGELFF	TGTGCCAGCAGCCCTATAGCGGGAGGGTTAACCGGGGAGCTGTTTTTT
TRBV3-1/TRBV3-2	-	-	TRBJ2-1	CASSQQGSYNEQFF	TGTGCCAGCAGCCAACAGGGGTCGTACAATGAGCAGTTCTTC
TRBV10-3	-	-	TRBJ1-1	CAGGGLNTEAFF	TGTGCCGGGGGGGGCCTGAACACTGAAGCTTTCTTT
TRBV10-3	few	-	TRBJ1-2	CAITKTGPGPYGYTF	TGTGCCATCACCAAGACAGGCCCTGGGCCCTATGGCTACACCTTC
TRBV4-3	few	TRBD2	TRBJ2-5	CASSSRLAGGSNQETQYF	TGCGCCAGCAGCAGTCGACTAGCGGGGGGGAGTAACCAAGAGACCCAGTACTTC
TRBV6-2/TRBV6-3	-	-	TRBJ1-2	CASSYSGRTPGYTF	TGTGCCAGCAGTTACTCCGGCAGGACACCCGGCTACACCTTC
TRBV30	-	-	TRBJ1-4	CAWSVLSGGSEKLFF	TGTGCCTGGAGTGTACTGTCTGGGGGCAGTGAAAAACTGTTTTTT
TRBV7-6	-	TRBD2	TRBJ2-3	CASSQPSGRADTQYF	TGTGCCAGCAGCCAACCTAGCGGGAGGGCAGATACGCAGTATTTT
TRBV7-8	few	-	TRBJ1-2	CASSLESPYGYTF	TGTGCCAGCAGCCTCGAGAGCCCCTATGGCTACACCTTC
TRBV5-1	-	-	TRBJ2-5	CASSLTAGQETQYF	TGCGCCAGCAGCTTGACGGCAGGGCAAGAGACCCAGTACTTC
TRBV7-3	-	-	TRBJ1-4	CASSLSGDANEKLFF	TGTGCCAGCAGCTTATCAGGGGACGCTAATGAAAAACTGTTTTTT
TRBV7-2	-	TRBD1	TRBJ1-1	CASSWNRGTEAFF	TGTGCCAGCAGCTGGAACAGGGGCACTGAAGCTTTCTTT
TRBV11-2	-	-	TRBJ1-2	CASSLVPGGVRGYTF	TGTGCCAGCAGCTTAGTTCCCGGGGGTGTGAGAGGCTACACCTTC
TRBV29-1	-	-	TRBJ1-2	CSDARGDNYGYTF	TGCAGCGACGCCAGGGGAGATAACTATGGCTACACCTTC
TRBV7-9	-	-	TRBJ1-2	CASSFSRRASSYGYTF	TGTGCCAGCAGCTTCAGCCGCAGGGCTTCAAGCTATGGCTACACCTTC
TRBV5-1	-	TRBD2	TRBJ2-5	CASSGGGSGGQETQYF	TGCGCCAGCAGCGGGGGAGGTAGCGGGGGCCAAGAGACCCAGTACTTC
TRBV14	-	-	TRBJ1-1	CASSQGPGVGAFF	TGTGCCAGCAGCCAAGGTCCGGGTGTGGGTGCTTTCTTT
TRBV14	few	TRBD2	TRBJ2-7	CASSQITGLAGGAFYEQYF	TGTGCCAGCAGCCAAATCACGGGACTAGCGGGGGGAGCGTTCTACGAGCAGTACTTC
TRBV20-1	-	-	TRBJ2-7	CSAIKGVEQYF	TGCAGTGCTATTAAGGGAGTCGAGCAGTACTTC
TRBV5-1	-	-	TRBJ1-6	CASSLEGDNSPLHF	TGCGCCAGCAGCTTGGAGGGAGATAATTCACCCCTCCACTTT
TRBV19	once	TRBD1	TRBJ1-2	CATSTYRGGNYGYTF	TGTGCCACCTCAACCTACAGGGGCGGGAACTATGGCTACACCTTC
TRBV3-1/TRBV3-2	-	-	TRBJ2-7	CASSQDPSEARTSYEQYF	TGTGCCAGCAGCCAAGATCCCTCTGAGGCTCGAACCTCCTACGAGCAGTACTTC
TRBV30	-	-	TRBJ2-7	CAWRGTQSYEQYF	TGTGCCTGGAGGGGGACTCAGTCCTACGAGCAGTACTTC
TRBV9	-	-	TRBJ1-2	CASGVAPASIYGYTF	TGTGCCAGCGGCGTAGCTCCAGCGTCCATCTATGGCTACACCTTC
TRBV16	-	TRBD1	TRBJ1-6	CASSSGGRSPLHF	TGTGCCAGCAGCTCAGGGGGTAGGTCACCCCTCCACTTT
TRBV30	-	-	TRBJ1-2	CAWKGGGGNIYYGYTF	TGTGCCTGGAAGGGAGGTGGGGGGAACATCTACTATGGCTACACCTTC
TRBV7-9	-	-	TRBJ2-7	CASSLISSEQYF	TGTGCCAGCAGCTTAATTAGTAGTGAGCAGTACTTC
TRBV10-1	-	-	TRBJ2-7	CASPFGREQYF	TGCGCCAGCCCATTCGGGAGAGAGCAGTACTTC
TRBV3-1/TRBV3-2	-	-	TRBJ2-7	CASSQVDEQYF	TGTGCCAGCAGCCAAGTCGACGAGCAGTACTTC
TRBV30	-	-	TRBJ1-4	CAWSGTPRGEKLFF	TGTGCCTGGAGCGGGACACCGAGGGGGGAAAAACTGTTTTTT
TRBV6-5	-	TRBD1	TRBJ2-3	CASGQGARTDTQYF	TGTGCCAGCGGACAGGGGGCTCGTACAGATACGCAGTATTTT
TRBV11-2	-	TRBD2	TRBJ2-1	CASSPGLAGGPGSYNEQFF	TGTGCCAGCAGCCCCGGACTAGCGGGAGGGCCAGGGTCCTACAATGAGCAGTTCTTC
TRBV28	once	-	TRBJ1-2	CASSLWGAQGIEYGYTF	TGTGCCAGCAGTTTATGGGGGGCTCAGGGCATTGAATATGGCTACACCTTC
TRBV7-8	once	-	TRBJ1-2	CASSAGREGVDYTF	TGTGCCAGCAGCGCTGGGAGGGAGGGGGTGGACTACACCTTC
TRBV5-5	once	-	TRBJ1-6	CASSTPDSYNSPLHF	TGTGCCAGCAGCACCCCGGACAGTTATAATTCACCCCTCCACTTT
TRBV9	-	TRBD1	TRBJ1-6	CASSLGQDNSPLHF	TGTGCCAGCAGCCTAGGACAGGATAATTCACCCCTCCACTTT
TRBV24-1	-	-	TRBJ2-5	CATSDYLDLGTQYF	TGTGCCACCAGTGATTACCTAGACCTCGGGACCCAGTACTTC
TRBV6-6	-	-	TRBJ1-5	CASRETGSMSNQPQHF	TGTGCCAGCAGGGAGACAGGCTCAATGAGCAATCAGCCCCAGCATTTT
TRBV7-9	-	-	TRBJ2-3	CASSYQQVADTQYF	TGTGCCAGCAGCTACCAACAGGTTGCAGATACGCAGTATTTT
TRBV2	-	-	TRBJ1-3	CASSSSVGNTIYF	TGTGCCAGCAGTAGCTCGGTTGGAAACACCATATATTTT
TRBV5-4	-	TRBD2	TRBJ2-1	CASSRTSGSSYNEQFF	TGTGCCAGCAGCAGGACTAGCGGTAGCTCCTACAATGAGCAGTTCTTC
TRBV6-5	-	TRBD1	TRBJ2-7	CASSGTGWNEQYF	TGTGCCAGCAGCGGGACAGGGTGGAACGAGCAGTACTTC
TRBV12-3/TRBV12-4	-	-	TRBJ2-7	CASSLRGNEQYF	TGTGCCAGCAGTTTACGGGGTAACGAGCAGTACTTC
TRBV4-3	-	TRBD1	TRBJ1-4	CASSQGGTVVNEKLFF	TGCGCCAGCAGCCAAGGCGGGACAGTTGTTAATGAAAAACTGTTTTTT
TRBV18	-	-	TRBJ2-1	CASSFGVYNEQFF	TGTGCCAGCTCATTTGGAGTATACAATGAGCAGTTCTTC